Listed here are 30 T cell receptor beta chains from one sample, sequenced in a study of vaccination and CD4 T cells after COVID-19. No antigen has been identified for these receptors. As for treatment: approximately nine-day PBMC culture with coronavirus spike peptide pools or control peptides (ViraFEST assay). The unexposed donor provided CD4+ T cells, which were taken before the COVID-19 pandemic (2011-2018). Sequenced with the Oncomine TCR Beta short-read assay was DNA taken from cultured CD4+ T cells. TCRdb itself ran the PCR reads through MiXCR, one entry per CDR3 protein. In the table there are roughly 5,700 distinct CDR3 sequences, about 37% of which are singletons. The sequenced sample was CD4+ T cells from blood, cultured in vitro. These receptors all stem from a human donor in good health.

A few counts support this clonotype. The chain recombines TRBV5-4 with TRBJ2-7; D remains ambiguous. CDR1 SGHNT and CDR2 YYREEE come from the germline V gene (reference sequence). The CDR3 sequence is 15 residues long. V lost 1 base to trimming and J lost 3 bases, with 14 bases between them. CDR3 bases: TGTGCCAGCAGCTTGAGTGGGGTCCGATACTACGAGCAGTACTTC. This gives the protein CASSLSGVRYYEQYF.

The chain combines TRBV7-8 with TRBJ1-1; TRBD1 agrees at 10 bases. The germline V gene has CDR1 SGHVS and CDR2 FQNEAQ. CDR3 length: 15 residues. Trimming took 7 bases from V and 6 from J; bases not matched to a gene: 11. The CDR3 DNA is TGTGCCAGCACCCCGGGTCGGGACAGGGGATCTGAAGCTTTCTTT. Amino acids: CASTPGRDRGSEAFF.

The rearrangement links TRBV19 to TRBJ2-1; 14 nucleotides match TRBD2. Germline values: CDR1 LNHDA, CDR2 SQIVND (reference sequence). J was trimmed by 3 bases and V by 6 bases; bases with no gene match: 10. The CDR3 is 18 amino acids. CDR3 sequence (DNA): TGTGCCAGTAGGGCCGGGACTAGCGGGGGCCTAAACTACAATGAGCAGTTCTTC. This gives the protein CASRAGTSGGLNYNEQFF.

This clonotype was observed a few times. The chain couples TRBV5-4 to TRBJ1-2; TRBD1 aligns across 11 bases. J was trimmed by 2 bases and V by 3 bases; bases with no gene match: 0. The CDR3 has 14 amino acids. Per germline, CDR1 SGHNT and CDR2 YYREEE (reference sequence). The CDR3: CASSWDRGNYGYTF. The CDR3 bases are TGTGCCAGCAGCTGGGACAGGGGGAACTATGGCTACACCTTC.

A single count supports this clonotype. The chain is built from TRBV7-2 and TRBJ1-3; D gene uncertain. The CDR3 is 16 residues long. The germline V and J ends were trimmed by 5 bases and 3 bases, with 17 bases remaining between them. Germline V CDR1 and CDR2: SGHTA, FQGNSA. The CDR3 nucleotides read TGTGCCAGCAGCAAGTACGGGGTTAACTTTGGAAACACCATATATTTT. This codes for CASSKYGVNFGNTIYF.

V is TRBV27 and J is TRBJ1-1, with D hard to call. Germline CDR1 reads MNHEY; CDR2 reads SMNVEV (reference sequence). The V end lost 7 bases, the J end lost 1 base, and 10 bases lay between the germline ends. This CDR3 comprises 13 residues. DNA for the CDR3: TGTGCCAGCATCAAAAGAGGGAACACTGAAGCTTTCTTT. Protein product: CASIKRGNTEAFF.

The gene calls are TRBV2 and TRBJ1-2; no firm D call. The CDR3 runs 10 residues. The V gene lost 7 bases and the J gene lost 8 bases, with 8 bases spanning the gap. Per the germline V gene, CDR1 is SNHLY and CDR2 is FYNNEI. The CDR3 here is CASTEFGYTF. The CDR3 DNA follows: TGTGCCAGCACCGAGTTCGGCTACACCTTC.

This clonotype was seen more than once but under ten times. V is TRBV20-1 and J is TRBJ1-1, with TRBD1 as a possible D gene (5 bases). Trimming pared 1 base from V and 0 bases from J, leaving 9 bases between. The germline CDR1 and CDR2 sequences are DFQATT and SNEGSKA (reference sequence). This CDR3 is built from 14 residues. CDR3 region: CSARVTAMNTEAFF. The CDR3 DNA is TGCAGTGCTAGAGTGACAGCTATGAACACTGAAGCTTTCTTT.

V and J are TRBV2 and TRBJ2-5, with D maybe TRBD1 (6 bases). Looked up from germline, CDR1 is SNHLY and CDR2 is FYNNEI. The CDR3 runs to 13 residues. Between the trimmed V and J ends, which lost 7 bases and 5 bases, there was a span of 14 bases. As DNA, the CDR3 is TGTGCCAGCATCGAATTGAGGGGGGAGACCCAGTACTTC. Protein product: CASIELRGETQYF.

By proportion, this clonotype is medium-sized. The chain recombines TRBV7-9 with TRBJ1-1; possibly TRBD1 for D (6 bases). The V end lost 4 bases, the J end lost 11 bases, and 14 bases lay between the germline ends. CDR3 length: 12 residues. Looked up from germline, CDR1 is SEHNR and CDR2 is FQNEAQ (reference sequence). The CDR3 is CASSSQGKLAFF. CDR3 DNA: TGTGCCAGCAGCTCTCAGGGGAAATTGGCTTTCTTT.

This chain joins TRBV12-3 or TRBV12-4 and TRBJ1-1; D might be TRBD1 (6 bases). Between the trimmed V and J ends, which lost 7 bases and 4 bases, there was a span of 13 bases. The CDR3 is 13 amino acids. The CDR3 spells CASTGQMVTEAFF. The CDR3 DNA follows: TGTGCCAGCACTGGACAGATGGTCACTGAAGCTTTCTTT.

The sample holds a few counts of this clonotype. This chain uses TRBV11-2 with TRBJ1-2; maybe TRBD1 (6 bases). The V gene lost 2 bases and the J gene lost 2 bases, with 12 bases spanning the gap. CDR1 and CDR2 from the germline V gene are SGHAT and FQNNGV. The CDR3 totals 15 residues. CDR3 bases: TGTGCCAGCAGCTTACCGGGGACACCCAACTATGGCTACACCTTC. It encodes CASSLPGTPNYGYTF. Based on the CDR3 plus reference TRBV11-2 and TRBJ1-2, the full variable domain is EAGVAQSPRYKIIEKRQSVAFWCNPISGHATLYWYQQILGQGPKLLIQFQNNGVVDDSQLPKDRFSAERLKGVDSTLKIQPAKLEDSAVYLCASSLPGTPNYGYTFGSGTRLTVV.

This clonotype has only a few counts. The chain recombines TRBV6-1 with TRBJ2-7; TRBD1 might be the D (5 bases). Trimming cost V 8 bases and J 0 bases, with 17 bases left between them. The CDR3 spans 15 residues. Germline V gene sequence: CDR1 MNHNS, CDR2 SASEGT. CDR3 sequence: CASGAKRSSSYEQYF. CDR3 DNA: TGTGCCAGCGGGGCGAAGAGATCGAGCTCCTACGAGCAGTACTTC.

The rearrangement joins TRBV6-2 or TRBV6-3 to TRBJ2-2; TRBD1 aligns across 8 bases. Losses at the gene ends were 6 bases for V and 6 bases for J; bases not matched to a gene: 6. CDR1 and CDR2 (germline): MNHEY, SVGEGT. The CDR3 totals 14 residues. The CDR3 nucleotides read TGTGCCAGCAGACCGGGACAGGAGGCCGGGGAGCTGTTTTTT. Amino acids: CASRPGQEAGELFF.

This chain uses TRBV24-1 with TRBJ2-5; no firm D call. This CDR3 spans 13 amino acids. Germline V gene sequence: CDR1 KGHDR, CDR2 SFDVKD. The ends were cut back, 2 bases at V and 0 bases at J, with 3 bases in the middle. For the CDR3, the DNA is TGTGCCACCAGTGATTCATACCAAGAGACCCAGTACTTC. Translation gives CATSDSYQETQYF.

This clonotype appeared a single time. The rearrangement links TRBV18 to TRBJ2-3; TRBD1 matches 8 bases. The CDR3 consists of 17 residues. The trim removed 0 bases at V and 3 bases at J, leaving 8 bases unmatched. CDR1 is KGHSH, CDR2 LQKENI, per germline. CDR3 loop: CASSPPFRQGRTDTQYF. For the CDR3, the DNA is TGTGCCAGCTCACCACCTTTTAGACAGGGGCGTACAGATACGCAGTATTTT.

The chain joins TRBV19 to TRBJ2-2; D unclear. Trimming cost V 0 bases and J 4 bases, with 3 bases left between them. The CDR3 has 13 amino acids. Germline-derived CDR1 and CDR2 are LNHDA and SQIVND (reference sequence). CDR3 DNA sequence: TGTGCCAGTAGTATAGAGATCACCGGGGAGCTGTTTTTT. It yields the protein CASSIEITGELFF.

The chain couples TRBV6-1 to TRBJ2-1, with D unresolved. The V and J ends lost 8 bases and 8 bases respectively, with 13 bases between them. The CDR3 is made up of 12 amino acids. Germline V gene sequence: CDR1 MNHNS, CDR2 SASEGT. The CDR3 region has the DNA TGTGCCAGCCGCCCGACTGGCGATGAGCAGTTCTTC. Encoded protein: CASRPTGDEQFF.

The CDR3 DNA sequence: TGCGCCAGCAGCCACCACAGGGAGGACACTGAAGCTTTCTTT. Residues: CASSHHREDTEAFF. The chain combines TRBV4-1 with TRBJ1-1, with D maybe TRBD1 (6 bases). The CDR3 length is 14 residues. From germline, CDR1 is MGHRA and CDR2 YSYEKL. V lost 3 bases to trimming and J lost 3 bases, with 11 bases between them.

The rearrangement links TRBV11-2 to TRBJ1-6; no reliable D call. Germline V gene data show CDR1 as SGHAT and CDR2 as FQNNGV. The CDR3 has 14 amino acids. V lost 1 base, J lost 7 bases, and 8 bases lay in between. CDR3 sequence: CASSLVQKNSPLHF. The CDR3 nucleotides read TGTGCCAGCAGCTTAGTACAAAAGAATTCACCCCTCCACTTT.

This clonotype was counted only a few times. J is TRBJ1-5 and V is TRBV12-5; maybe TRBD1 (6 bases). The CDR3 contains 14 residues. CDR1 is LGHNT, CDR2 FRNRAP, per germline. Between the trimmed V and J ends, which lost 7 bases and 9 bases, there was a span of 19 bases. The CDR3 loop is CASANGTNGRPQHF. The DNA of the CDR3 is TGTGCTAGTGCTAACGGGACAAACGGCCGGCCCCAGCATTTT.

The chain combines TRBV3-1 with TRBJ2-1; the D is unclear. V was pared by 0 bases and J by 1 base, with 7 bases between. CDR1 is LGHDT and CDR2 is YNNKEL in the germline V gene (reference sequence). The CDR3 covers 15 residues. The CDR3 here is CASSQEGRSYNEQFF. CDR3 nucleotide sequence: TGTGCCAGCAGCCAAGAGGGCAGGTCCTACAATGAGCAGTTCTTC.

This chain links TRBV5-1 with TRBJ2-7; D may match TRBD1 or TRBD2 (5 bases each). The CDR3 runs 16 residues. With 0 bases removed from V and 2 bases from J, the gap between germline ends came to 15 bases. The germline gives CDR1 SGHRS, CDR2 YFSETQ. The CDR3 is CASSLVRDPAPYEQYF. CDR3 DNA: TGCGCCAGCAGCTTGGTTAGGGACCCGGCTCCCTACGAGCAGTACTTC.

The V and J genes are TRBV6-4 and TRBJ2-3; 8 nucleotides line up with TRBD2. The CDR3 spans 16 residues. The V gene's germline CDR1 is MRHNA and CDR2 SNTAGT. V lost 8 bases and J lost 4; bases outside the gene matches: 14. As DNA, the CDR3 is TGTGCCAGCGGGGGTGACCCAAGCGGGGGTGCAGATACGCAGTATTTT. Translating it yields CASGGDPSGGADTQYF.

In this sample, this clonotype turned up a few times. The V and J genes are TRBV20-1 and TRBJ2-2, with D uncertain. V lost 3 bases to trimming and J lost 2 bases, with 16 bases between them. The CDR3 totals 16 residues. The germline V gene encodes CDR1 DFQATT and CDR2 SNEGSKA (reference sequence). CDR3 residues: CSASAVELTNTGELFF. The CDR3 DNA reads TGCAGTGCTAGTGCCGTGGAGCTAACTAACACCGGGGAGCTGTTTTTT.

This clonotype came up a few times. The chain has TRBV6-2 or TRBV6-3 and TRBJ2-3, with D perhaps matching TRBD1 (6 bases). Trimming took off 7 bases at V and 6 bases at J, with 14 bases between the two ends. The CDR3 runs to 13 residues. Germline assignment: CDR1 MNHEY and CDR2 SVGEGT. DNA of the CDR3: TGTGCCAGCACTCGTACAGGGTCGGATACGCAGTATTTT. Translated: CASTRTGSDTQYF.

V and J are TRBV6-5 and TRBJ2-2, with TRBD1 matching over 7 bases. Trimming removed 0 bases from V and 6 bases from J; junction bases left unmatched: 4. The CDR3 runs 15 residues. Germline loops: CDR1 MNHEY, CDR2 SVGAGI. CDR3 loop: CASSYSYTGAGELFF. CDR3 bases: TGTGCCAGCAGTTACTCCTACACAGGGGCCGGGGAGCTGTTTTTT.

The chain joins TRBV12-3 or TRBV12-4 to TRBJ1-5; 10 nucleotides line up with TRBD1. Trimming took 3 bases from V and 7 from J; bases not matched to a gene: 15. The CDR3 spans 18 residues. The CDR3 spells CASSLMTGGIIEGQPQHF. In nucleotides, the CDR3 is TGTGCCAGCAGTTTGATGACAGGGGGCATAATCGAGGGGCAGCCCCAGCATTTT.

This clonotype showed up just a few times. The chain joins TRBV27 to TRBJ1-2; no firm D call. The CDR3 consists of 11 residues. The germline V gene has CDR1 MNHEY and CDR2 SMNVEV (reference sequence). The DNA for the CDR3 is TGTGCTACACTTCAGGACTATGGCTACACCTTC. Amino acids: CATLQDYGYTF.

This chain joins TRBV27 and TRBJ1-1; D is perhaps TRBD1 (5 bases). Trimming left V 0 bases short and J 0 bases short, with 5 bases between. Germline V gene data show CDR1 as MNHEY and CDR2 as SMNVEV (reference sequence). The CDR3 extends over 14 amino acids. CDR3 nucleotides: TGTGCCAGCAGTTTATCGACAGTGAACACTGAAGCTTTCTTT. Translation: CASSLSTVNTEAFF.